This T cell receptor (beta chain) was found in a study of T-cell memory formation after mild COVID-19 (dated by TCRdb to the early 2020s). Some background on the complete study: Most TCR sequence clusters were specific to one of the two donors. The cohort was made up of two young adult volunteers, one female and one male, who were previously healthy. T-cell clones expanding and contracting after mild COVID-19 in two donors were tracked by longitudinal TCRalpha and TCRbeta repertoire sequencing. Findings and caveats that apply to the study as a whole: Clones contracting from day 15 to 85 had balanced CD4/CD8 phenotypes, while a second wave expanding from day 15 to 37 was biased towards CD4+. Only two mild cases were covered in the study, and larger cohorts including severe cases with pre-infection samples were considered necessary. Some responding clones were detected in pre-infection memory, suggesting pre-existing cross-reactive memory T cells joined the SARS-CoV-2 response. SARS-CoV-2 specificity was not confirmed for the second-wave clones peaking on day 37. Contracting CD4+ clones turned up mainly in the CM and EM memory subsets, whereas EMRA was where CD8+ clones were enriched.

Looking up the germline V gene (reference sequence) yields CDR1 SGHKS and CDR2 YYEKEE. Germline trimming amounts to 1 base on V and 2 bases on J, with 8 as the count of junction bases outside the gene matches. Inclusive of the bounding cysteine and phenylalanine, the CDR3 is 16 residues long. Just the 48-base CDR3 DNA is kept, in frame starting at base 1. TCRdb records Illumina NovaSeq 6000 as the sequencer. TCRalpha and TCRbeta cDNA libraries were built by 5'RACE with constant-segment primers, adding sample barcodes and unique molecular identifiers. RNA was extracted from every sample with Trizol reagent. Library amplification was performed in two PCR steps, and a second sample barcode and Illumina TruSeq adapters were introduced in the second step. Sequencing of libraries was performed on an Illumina NovaSeq with 2 x 150 bp paired-end reads. The study's own analysis went as follows. The reads were demultiplexed and collapsed into UMI-guided consensus sequences using migec v1.2.7. With mixcr v2.1.11, UMI consensuses were aligned to TRA and TRB V and J templates and assembled into clonotypes. A clonotype was counted as expanded or contracted only when both edgeR and NoisET called the clonotype significant, with the noise models trained on biological replicates. For edgeR calls, the thresholds were a false discovery rate-adjusted p below 0.01 and a log2 fold-change of 1. PCA with hierarchical clustering of max-normalized trajectories of the 1000 most abundant clonotypes was used as exploratory dynamics analysis. Each responding clone was given a CD4 or CD8 phenotype based on the CD4+ and CD8+ repertoires, which had been sequenced separately. TCRdb took the public reads, trimmed them with fastp at Q25, ran MiXCR for clone calling and kept in-frame beta chains. Every entry covers one CDR3 protein and lists the most common genes and DNA from its rows. TCRdb's processing, not the authors' own work, is the source of the V and J calls. The sample yields hundreds of thousands of distinct CDR3 sequences; about a sixth were counted once. The ten largest account for around 12% of the sample.

With regard to this clonotype: It lacks a known antigen. No base qualities exist here, and no much larger clone lies one base off it.

Ficoll-Paque density gradient centrifugation was used to isolate PBMCs. The rearranged chain carries TRBV5-5 and TRBJ1-2; TRBD1 matches 7 bases in the middle. The sample consisted of PBMCs or a T cell subset sorted from them (not recorded which). This clonotype was sampled from an adult woman who had mild COVID-19 (a few samples of this study predate the infection). The sample titles of this study are shuffled in the database, so cell type and time point are left out; the donor was told from shared clones. The nucleotide sequence is TGTGCCAGCAGCTTGTACGAGGGGGCCGGAAACTATGGCTACACCTTC. Its translation is CASSLYEGAGNYGYTF.